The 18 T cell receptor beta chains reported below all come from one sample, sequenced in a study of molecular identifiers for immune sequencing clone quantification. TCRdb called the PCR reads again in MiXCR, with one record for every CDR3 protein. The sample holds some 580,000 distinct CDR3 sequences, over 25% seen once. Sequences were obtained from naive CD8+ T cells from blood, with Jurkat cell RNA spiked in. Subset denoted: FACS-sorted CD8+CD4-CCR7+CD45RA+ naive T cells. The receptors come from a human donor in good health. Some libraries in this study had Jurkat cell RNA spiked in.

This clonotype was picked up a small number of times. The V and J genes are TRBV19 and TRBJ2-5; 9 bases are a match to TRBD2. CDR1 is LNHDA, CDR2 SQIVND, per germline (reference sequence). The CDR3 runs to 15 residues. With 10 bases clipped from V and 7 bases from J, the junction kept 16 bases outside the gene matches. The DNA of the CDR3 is TGTGCCACCCGGGCCGATGCGGGAGGGCCCTTGACCCAGTACTTC. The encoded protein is CATRADAGGPLTQYF.

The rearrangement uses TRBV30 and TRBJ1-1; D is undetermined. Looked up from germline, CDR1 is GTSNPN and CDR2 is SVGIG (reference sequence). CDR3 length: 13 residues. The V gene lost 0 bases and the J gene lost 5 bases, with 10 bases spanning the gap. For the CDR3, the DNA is TGTGCCTGGAGTGTACTAGGTCGAACTGAAGCTTTCTTT. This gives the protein CAWSVLGRTEAFF.

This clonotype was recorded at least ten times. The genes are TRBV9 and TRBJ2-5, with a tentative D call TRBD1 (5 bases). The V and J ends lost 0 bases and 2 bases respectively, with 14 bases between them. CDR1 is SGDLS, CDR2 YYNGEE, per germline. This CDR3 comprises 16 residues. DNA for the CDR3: TGTGCCAGCAGCGTAGGCGATGGGGCGCGGCAAGAGACCCAGTACTTC. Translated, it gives CASSVGDGARQETQYF.

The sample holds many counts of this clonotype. CDR3 coding DNA: TGTGCCAGCAGCTTAGAGGGACAGGGGAAGGACTATGGCTACACCTTC. This sequence encodes CASSLEGQGKDYGYTF. The V call is TRBV7-9, the J call TRBJ1-2; 10 positions match TRBD1. The CDR3 has 16 residues. V gave up 1 base and J gave up 3 bases; unmatched junction bases: 5. Looked up from germline, CDR1 is SEHNR and CDR2 is FQNEAQ (reference sequence). The variable domain in full, completed from reference TRBV7-9 and TRBJ1-2, reads DTGVSQNPRHKITKRGQNVTFRCDPISEHNRLYWYRQTLGQGPEFLTYFQNEAQLEKSRLLSDRFSAERPKGSFSTLEIQRTEQGDSAMYLCASSLEGQGKDYGYTFGSGTRLTVV.

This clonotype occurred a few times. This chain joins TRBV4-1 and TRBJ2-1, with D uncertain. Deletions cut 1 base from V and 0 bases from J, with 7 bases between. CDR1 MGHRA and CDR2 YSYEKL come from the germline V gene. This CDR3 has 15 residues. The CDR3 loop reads CASSQVDPSYNEQFF. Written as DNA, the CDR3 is TGCGCCAGCAGCCAAGTAGACCCCTCCTACAATGAGCAGTTCTTC.

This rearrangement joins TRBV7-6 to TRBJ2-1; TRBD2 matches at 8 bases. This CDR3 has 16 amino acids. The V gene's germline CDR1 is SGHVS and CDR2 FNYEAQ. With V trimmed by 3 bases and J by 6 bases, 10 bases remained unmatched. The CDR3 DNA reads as TGTGCCAGCAGCTTTTTCGAAGCGGGAGCTGGCAATGAGCAGTTCTTC. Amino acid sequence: CASSFFEAGAGNEQFF. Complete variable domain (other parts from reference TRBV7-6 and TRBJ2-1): GAGVSQSPRYKVTKRGQDVALRCDPISGHVSLYWYRQALGQGPEFLTYFNYEAQQDKSGLPNDRFSAERPEGSISTLTIQRTEQRDSAMYRCASSFFEAGAGNEQFFGPGTRLTVL.

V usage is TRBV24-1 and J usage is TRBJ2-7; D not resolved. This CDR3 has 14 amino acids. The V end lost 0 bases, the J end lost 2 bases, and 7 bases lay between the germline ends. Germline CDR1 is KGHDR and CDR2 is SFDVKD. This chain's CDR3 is CATSDLHSPYEQYF. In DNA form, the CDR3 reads TGTGCCACCAGTGATTTGCACAGCCCCTACGAGCAGTACTTC.

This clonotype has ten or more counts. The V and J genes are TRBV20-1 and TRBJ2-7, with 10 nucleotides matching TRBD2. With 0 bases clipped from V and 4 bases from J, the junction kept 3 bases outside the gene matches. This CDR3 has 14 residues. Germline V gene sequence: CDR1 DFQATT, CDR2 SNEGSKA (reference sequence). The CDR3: CSARELAGVYEQYF. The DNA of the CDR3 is TGCAGTGCTAGAGAGCTAGCGGGAGTTTACGAGCAGTACTTC.

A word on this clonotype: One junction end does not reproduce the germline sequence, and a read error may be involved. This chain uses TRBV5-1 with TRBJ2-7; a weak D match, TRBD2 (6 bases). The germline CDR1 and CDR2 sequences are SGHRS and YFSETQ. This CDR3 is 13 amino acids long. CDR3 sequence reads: CASSWASAYEQCF. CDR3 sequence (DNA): TGCGCCAGCAGCTGGGCTAGCGCGTACGAGCAGTGCTTC.

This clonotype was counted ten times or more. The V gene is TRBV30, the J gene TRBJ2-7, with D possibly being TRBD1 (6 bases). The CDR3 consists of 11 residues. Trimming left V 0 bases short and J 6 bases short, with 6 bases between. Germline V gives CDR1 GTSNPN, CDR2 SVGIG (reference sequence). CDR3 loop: CAWSVGGEQYF. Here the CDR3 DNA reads TGTGCCTGGAGTGTAGGGGGCGAGCAGTACTTC.

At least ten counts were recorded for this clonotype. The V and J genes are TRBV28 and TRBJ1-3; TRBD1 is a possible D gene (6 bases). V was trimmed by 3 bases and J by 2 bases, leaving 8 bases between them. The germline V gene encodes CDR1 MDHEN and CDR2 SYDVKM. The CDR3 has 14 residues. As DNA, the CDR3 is TGTGCCAGCAGTTTCAGGGGTACTGGAAACACCATATATTTT. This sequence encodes CASSFRGTGNTIYF.

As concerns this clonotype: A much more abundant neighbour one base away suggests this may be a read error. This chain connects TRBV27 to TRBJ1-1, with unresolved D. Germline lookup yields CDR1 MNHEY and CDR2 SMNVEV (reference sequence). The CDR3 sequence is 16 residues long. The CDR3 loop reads CASGLYQTVMNTEAFF. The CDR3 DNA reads TGTGCCAGCGGTTTATACCAGACTGTGATGAACACTGAAGCTTTCTTT.

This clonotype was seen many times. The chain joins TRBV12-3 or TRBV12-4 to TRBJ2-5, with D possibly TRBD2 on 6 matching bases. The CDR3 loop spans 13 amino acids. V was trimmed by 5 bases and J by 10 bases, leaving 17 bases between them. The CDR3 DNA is TGTGCCAGCAGTCCGACGACTAGTAGCGACCAGTACTTC. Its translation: CASSPTTSSDQYF.

CDR3 coding DNA: TGTGCCAGCAGCTTAACTCGAGCGGGAGGGTTCACAGATACGCAGTATTTT. It specifies CASSLTRAGGFTDTQYF. This rearrangement joins TRBV7-9 to TRBJ2-3; 10 positions agree with TRBD2. The V and J ends lost 2 bases and 2 bases, in that order; junction bases with no gene match: 7. The CDR3 runs to 17 residues. Germline loops: CDR1 SEHNR, CDR2 FQNEAQ (reference sequence).

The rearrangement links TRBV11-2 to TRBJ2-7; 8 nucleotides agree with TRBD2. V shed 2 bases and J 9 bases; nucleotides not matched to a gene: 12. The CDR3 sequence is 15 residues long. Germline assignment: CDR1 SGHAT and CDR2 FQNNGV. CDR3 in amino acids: CASSLRAGGGNAQYF. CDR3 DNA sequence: TGTGCCAGCAGCTTAAGGGCGGGAGGCGGTAACGCGCAGTACTTC. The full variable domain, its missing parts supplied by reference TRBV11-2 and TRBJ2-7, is EAGVAQSPRYKIIEKRQSVAFWCNPISGHATLYWYQQILGQGPKLLIQFQNNGVVDDSQLPKDRFSAERLKGVDSTLKIQPAKLEDSAVYLCASSLRAGGGNAQYFGPGTRLTVT.

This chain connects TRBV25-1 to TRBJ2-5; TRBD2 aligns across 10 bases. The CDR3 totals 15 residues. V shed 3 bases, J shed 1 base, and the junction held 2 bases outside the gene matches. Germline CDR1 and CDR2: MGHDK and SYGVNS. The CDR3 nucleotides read TGTGCCAGCAGTGATGCTAGCGGGAGCCAAGAGACCCAGTACTTC. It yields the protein CASSDASGSQETQYF. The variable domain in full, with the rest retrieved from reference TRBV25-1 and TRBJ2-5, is EADIYQTPRYLVIGTGKKITLECSQTMGHDKMYWYQQDPGMELHLIHYSYGVNSTEKGDLSSESTVSRIRTEHFPLTLESARPSHTSQYLCASSDASGSQETQYFGPGTRLLVL.

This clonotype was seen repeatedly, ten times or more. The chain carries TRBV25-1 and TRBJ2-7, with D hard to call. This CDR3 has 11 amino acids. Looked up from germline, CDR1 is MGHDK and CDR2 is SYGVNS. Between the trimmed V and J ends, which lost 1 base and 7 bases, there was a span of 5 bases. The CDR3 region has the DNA TGTGCCAGCAGTGAATGGCCTGAGCAGTACTTC. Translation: CASSEWPEQYF.

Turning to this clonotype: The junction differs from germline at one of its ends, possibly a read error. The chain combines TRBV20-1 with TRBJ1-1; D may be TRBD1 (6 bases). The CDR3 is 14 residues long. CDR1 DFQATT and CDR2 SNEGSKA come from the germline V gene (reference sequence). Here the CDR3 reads CRARDEKGGPAAFF. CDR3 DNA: TGCCGTGCTAGGGATGAAAAGGGGGGACCTGCCGCTTTCTTT.